This TCR beta chain came from a study of blood T cell repertoires in COVID-19. Study-level information: Specimens from acute and convalescent COVID-19 originated in the United States, Italy and Spain. T cells, B-cell-depleted T cells, or PBMCs provided the cDNA or gDNA that served as material.

This clone has only one observation. V dropped 8 bases and J dropped 8 bases, with 22 bases sitting between them. The CDR3 spans 14 residues. Germline V gives CDR1 MNHEY, CDR2 SVGAGI. Authors' processing steps: Researchers report that nucleated cell counts were estimated from reference gene primer amplification. Clones were sequenced by immunoSEQ multiplex PCR, and TCRdb holds only the in-frame ones, with some missing. V, J and clone size are taken as reported in that table, and D and trimming were inferred from the DNA itself. The table shows about 200,000 clones, with roughly nine tenths occurring only once.

Specimen: peripheral blood. The chain combines TRBV6-5 with TRBJ2-7; TRBD2 might be the D (6 bases). This TCR derives from a man aged 35-49 years with acute or convalescent COVID-19. The CDR3 nucleotides are TGTGCCAGCGGCAAGAAGCGGGCTAGTGGGCAGCAGTACTTC. Translated: CASGKKRASGQQYF.